Below, 19 T cell receptor beta chains from the same sample are listed, as sequenced in a study of CD8 T cells in ankylosing spondylitis. TCRdb reprocessed the 5' RACE reads via MiXCR and lists one record per CDR3 protein. The data hold about 240,000 distinct CDR3 sequences, with about 10% observed a single time. The sample taken for sequencing was blood, either unsorted or a sorted T cell fraction (not recorded which). All receptors come from a male donor with ankylosing spondylitis or in good health (not recorded which).

The chain joins TRBV7-6 to TRBJ1-4; D is ambiguous. The germline V and J ends were trimmed by 1 base and 3 bases, with 6 bases remaining between them. Germline V gene lookup returns CDR1 SGHVS and CDR2 FNYEAQ. This CDR3 comprises 14 residues. DNA of the CDR3: TGTGCCAGCAGCTTAGTAGTTTCTAATGAAAAACTGTTTTTT. The encoded protein is CASSLVVSNEKLFF. Using reference TRBV7-6 and TRBJ1-4 for the parts outside the CDR3, the full variable domain is GAGVSQSPRYKVTKRGQDVALRCDPISGHVSLYWYRQALGQGPEFLTYFNYEAQQDKSGLPNDRFSAERPEGSISTLTIQRTEQRDSAMYRCASSLVVSNEKLFFGSGTQLSVL.

This clonotype was found many times. V and J are TRBV5-1 and TRBJ1-6; 10 positions match TRBD1. From germline, CDR1 is SGHRS and CDR2 YFSETQ. V lost 2 bases, J lost 5 bases, and 4 bases stayed unmatched. This CDR3 is 16 amino acids long. The CDR3 region is CASSFSGQGDNSPLHF. The CDR3 region has the DNA TGCGCCAGCAGCTTCTCTGGACAGGGGGATAATTCACCCCTCCACTTT. Full variable domain (outside the CDR3, taken from reference TRBV5-1 and TRBJ1-6): KAGVTQTPRYLIKTRGQQVTLSCSPISGHRSVSWYQQTPGQGLQFLFEYFSETQRNKGNFPGRFSGRQFSNSRSEMNVSTLELGDSALYLCASSFSGQGDNSPLHFGNGTRLTVT.

This clonotype was observed many times. This rearrangement joins TRBV29-1 to TRBJ2-5; TRBD2 matches at 14 bases. This CDR3 has 11 residues. CDR1 SQVTM and CDR2 ANQGSEA come from the germline V gene. CDR3 sequence: CTGTSGGAQYF. Here the CDR3 DNA reads TGCACCGGGACTAGCGGGGGTGCCCAGTACTTC.

The table lists this clonotype with a few counts. The V and J genes are TRBV28 and TRBJ1-1; the D gene is possibly TRBD1 (5 bases). Trimming pared 10 bases from V and 10 bases from J, leaving 16 bases between. Germline V gives CDR1 MDHEN, CDR2 SYDVKM. The CDR3 consists of 11 residues. The CDR3 sequence is CATLWGLGAFF. The CDR3 DNA reads TGTGCCACCCTATGGGGCCTTGGAGCTTTCTTT.

The chain links TRBV3-1 to TRBJ2-6; 12 bases match TRBD1. Trimming at V came to 11 bases and at J to 2 bases, leaving 10 bases not matched to a gene. From germline, CDR1 is LGHDT and CDR2 YNNKEL (reference sequence). CDR3 length: 17 residues. The CDR3 region is CAFSGGTGGAGANVLTF. The CDR3 nucleotides are TGTGCCTTCTCAGGTGGGACAGGGGGCGCTGGGGCCAACGTCCTGACTTTC.

Ten or more counts support this clonotype. V usage is TRBV10-3 and J usage is TRBJ1-1; 9 positions agree with TRBD1. From germline, CDR1 is ENHRY and CDR2 SYGVKD. V lost 8 bases to trimming and J lost 5 bases; unmatched junction nucleotides: 6. This CDR3 has 13 amino acids. The CDR3 loop is CAIGDRGFTEAFF. The CDR3 region has the DNA TGTGCCATCGGAGACAGGGGGTTTACTGAAGCTTTCTTT.

J is TRBJ2-5 and V is TRBV20-1; TRBD1 might be the D (5 bases). The CDR3 is 15 amino acids. Trimming left V 1 base short and J 5 bases short, with 17 bases between. Germline V gene data show CDR1 as DFQATT and CDR2 as SNEGSKA (reference sequence). CDR3 region: CSARGATRPGETQYF. CDR3 DNA sequence: TGCAGTGCTAGAGGGGCCACCAGGCCAGGGGAGACCCAGTACTTC.

This clonotype was detected only a few times. The rearrangement joins TRBV3-1 to TRBJ2-5; D tentatively fits TRBD1 or TRBD2 (5 bases each). Germline V gene lookup returns CDR1 LGHDT and CDR2 YNNKEL (reference sequence). This CDR3 is 17 amino acids long. With 1 base removed from V and 5 bases from J, the gap between germline ends came to 20 bases. The CDR3 sequence: CASSQGRQGEIFETQYF. DNA for the CDR3: TGTGCCAGCAGCCAAGGTCGGCAGGGAGAAATTTTTGAGACCCAGTACTTC.

This clonotype was detected many times. V is TRBV7-8 and J is TRBJ1-2; D possibly corresponds to TRBD1 (5 bases). Between the trimmed V and J ends, which lost 5 bases and 3 bases, there was a span of 13 bases. There are 14 residues in the CDR3. Looked up from germline, CDR1 is SGHVS and CDR2 is FQNEAQ. The CDR3 is CASSPRDRYYGYTF. CDR3 sequence (DNA): TGTGCCAGCAGCCCCCGGGACCGATACTATGGCTACACCTTC.

This clonotype has a count of ten or more. V and J are TRBV15 and TRBJ2-1; 8 bases match TRBD2. Unmatched junction bases numbered 8, after V lost 0 bases and J lost 7 bases. The germline V gene has CDR1 LNHNV and CDR2 YYDKDF (reference sequence). CDR3 length: 16 residues. The CDR3 DNA follows: TGTGCCACCAGCAGAGAGGAGATTAGCGGGACTAATGAGCAGTTCTTC. Encoded protein: CATSREEISGTNEQFF.

V usage is TRBV6-1 and J usage is TRBJ1-5; TRBD1 might be the D (5 bases). CDR3 length equals 13 residues. Trimming pared 6 bases from V and 7 bases from J, leaving 13 bases between. Germline loops: CDR1 MNHNS, CDR2 SASEGT. The CDR3 coding sequence is TGTGCCAGCAGGACAACGGCAGGGCAGCCCCAGCATTTT. Translation gives CASRTTAGQPQHF.

This clonotype was counted only a few times. The chain employs TRBV2 and TRBJ1-2; 10 bases line up with TRBD1. Trimming took 8 bases from V and 8 from J; bases not matched to a gene: 11. The germline CDR1 and CDR2 sequences are SNHLY and FYNNEI. CDR3 length: 14 residues. This chain's CDR3 is CASGEGQGYFGYTF. The CDR3 region has the DNA TGTGCCAGCGGGGAGGGACAGGGGTACTTCGGCTACACCTTC.

This clonotype was detected only a few times. The chain uses TRBV3-1 and TRBJ2-3; D uncertain. The CDR3 extends over 13 amino acids. Germline V gene data show CDR1 as LGHDT and CDR2 as YNNKEL (reference sequence). V was pared by 0 bases and J by 5 bases, with 6 bases between. The DNA for the CDR3 is TGTGCCAGCAGCCAAGATTTACAAGATACGCAGTATTTT. Translation gives CASSQDLQDTQYF.

This clonotype was counted many times. V and J are TRBV6-5 and TRBJ2-7, with D perhaps matching TRBD1 (5 bases). Trimming removed 2 bases at V and 0 bases at J, with 11 bases between. The CDR3 has 15 residues. Germline V gene sequence: CDR1 MNHEY, CDR2 SVGAGI. CDR3 residues: CASSYVAGYSYEQYF. CDR3 coding DNA: TGTGCCAGCAGTTACGTGGCAGGGTACTCCTACGAGCAGTACTTC.

This clonotype appeared many times. The chain has TRBV10-3 and TRBJ2-3; D gene uncertain. This CDR3 region has 12 residues. Trimming pared 8 bases from V and 2 bases from J, leaving 8 bases between. Germline CDR1 is ENHRY and CDR2 is SYGVKD. CDR3 nucleotides: TGTGCCATCGGAGTATCCACAGATACGCAGTATTTT. It specifies CAIGVSTDTQYF.

This clonotype was recorded many times. The CDR3 DNA sequence: TGTGCCAGCAGTTTAGAGAGTGTCTCCTACGAGCAGTACTTC. Amino acids: CASSLESVSYEQYF. The chain has TRBV12-3 or TRBV12-4 and TRBJ2-7; D is undetermined. The V end lost 1 base, the J end lost 0 bases, and 7 bases lay between the germline ends. The CDR3 contains 14 residues.

The CDR3 is CASSSLRGVENTGELFF. In nucleotides, the CDR3 is TGTGCCAGCAGTTCCCTTCGAGGGGTTGAGAACACCGGGGAGCTGTTTTTT. The V and J genes are TRBV12-3 or TRBV12-4 and TRBJ2-2; D could derive from TRBD1 or TRBD2 (5 bases each). The CDR3 runs to 17 residues. V was cut by 4 bases and J by 1 base, with 16 bases left in between.

In this sample, this clonotype turned up many times. The genes are TRBV5-6 and TRBJ1-5; D unclear. The CDR3 is 13 amino acids. Germline V gene lookup returns CDR1 SGHDT and CDR2 YYEEEE. The V and J ends lost 0 bases and 6 bases respectively, with 7 bases between them. CDR3: CASSLEMSQPQHF. The CDR3 DNA sequence: TGTGCCAGCAGCTTGGAAATGTCTCAGCCCCAGCATTTT.

The chain carries TRBV18 and TRBJ1-1, with a weak D call TRBD1 (6 bases). Germline CDR1 is KGHSH and CDR2 is LQKENI. The germline V and J ends were trimmed by 11 bases and 1 base, with 14 bases remaining between them. This CDR3 has 13 residues. The CDR3 is CACLQGGNTEAFF. The CDR3 DNA sequence: TGTGCCTGCTTACAGGGTGGGAACACTGAAGCTTTCTTT.